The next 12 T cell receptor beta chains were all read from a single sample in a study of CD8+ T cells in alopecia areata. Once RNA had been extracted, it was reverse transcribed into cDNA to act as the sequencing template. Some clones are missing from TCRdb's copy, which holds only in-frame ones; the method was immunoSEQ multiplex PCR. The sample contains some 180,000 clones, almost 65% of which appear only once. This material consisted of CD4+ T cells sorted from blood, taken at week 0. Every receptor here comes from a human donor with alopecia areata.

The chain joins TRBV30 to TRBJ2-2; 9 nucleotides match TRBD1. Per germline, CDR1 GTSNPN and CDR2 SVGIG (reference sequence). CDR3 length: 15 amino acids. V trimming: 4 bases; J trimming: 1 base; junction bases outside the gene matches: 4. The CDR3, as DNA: TGTGCCTGGACCCCGGGACAGGGGAACACCGGGGAGCTGTTTTTT. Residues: CAWTPGQGNTGELFF.

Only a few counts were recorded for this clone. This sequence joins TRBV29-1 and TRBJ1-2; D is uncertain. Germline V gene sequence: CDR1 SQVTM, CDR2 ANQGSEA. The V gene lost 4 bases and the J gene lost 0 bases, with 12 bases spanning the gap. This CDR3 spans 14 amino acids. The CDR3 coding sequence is TGCAGCGTTGGGACTGGCGGGGCTAACTATGGCTACACCTTC. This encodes CSVGTGGANYGYTF.

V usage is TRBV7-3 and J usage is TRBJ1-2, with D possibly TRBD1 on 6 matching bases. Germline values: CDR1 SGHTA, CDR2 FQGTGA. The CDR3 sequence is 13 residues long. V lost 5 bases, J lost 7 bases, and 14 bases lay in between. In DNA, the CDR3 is TGTGCCAGCAGCCAACAGGGCTTCGGTGGCTACACCTTC. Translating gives CASSQQGFGGYTF. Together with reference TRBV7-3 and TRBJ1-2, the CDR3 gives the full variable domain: GAGVSQTPSNKVTEKGKYVELRCDPISGHTALYWYRQSLGQGPEFLIYFQGTGAADDSGLPNDRFFAVRPEGSVSTLKIQRTERGDSAVYLCASSQQGFGGYTFGSGTRLTVV.

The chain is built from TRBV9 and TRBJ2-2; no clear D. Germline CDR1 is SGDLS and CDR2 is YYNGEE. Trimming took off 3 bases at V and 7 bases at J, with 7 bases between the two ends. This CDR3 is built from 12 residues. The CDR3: CASSGPGGELFF. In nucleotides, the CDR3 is TGTGCCAGCAGCGGCCCTGGCGGGGAGCTGTTTTTT.

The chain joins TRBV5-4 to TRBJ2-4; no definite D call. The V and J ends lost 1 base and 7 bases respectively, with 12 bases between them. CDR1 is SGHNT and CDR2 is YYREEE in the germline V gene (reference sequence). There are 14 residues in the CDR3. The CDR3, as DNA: TGTGCCAGCAGCTTGAGACAAGCAATTAACATTCAGTACTTC. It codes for CASSLRQAINIQYF.

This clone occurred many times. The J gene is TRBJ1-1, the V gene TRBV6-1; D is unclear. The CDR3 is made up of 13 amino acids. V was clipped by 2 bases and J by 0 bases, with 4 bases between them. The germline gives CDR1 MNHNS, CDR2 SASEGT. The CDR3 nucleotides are TGTGCCAGCAGTGAAATTCTGAACACTGAAGCTTTCTTT. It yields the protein CASSEILNTEAFF.

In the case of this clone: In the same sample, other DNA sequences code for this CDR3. In DNA form, the CDR3 reads TGTGCCAGCAGCCTCTCCTACGAGCAGTACTTC. As protein: CASSLSYEQYF. The chain recombines TRBV7-2 with TRBJ2-7; the D is unclear. The CDR3 contains 11 residues. Per germline, CDR1 SGHTA and CDR2 FQGNSA. Trimming cost V 5 bases and J 0 bases, with 2 bases left between them.

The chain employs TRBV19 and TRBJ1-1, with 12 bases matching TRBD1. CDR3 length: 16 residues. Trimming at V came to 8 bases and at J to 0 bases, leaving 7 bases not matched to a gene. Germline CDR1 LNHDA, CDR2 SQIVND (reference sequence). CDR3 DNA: TGTGCCAGTGGAACCGGGACAGGGGGCGTGAACACTGAAGCTTTCTTT. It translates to CASGTGTGGVNTEAFF. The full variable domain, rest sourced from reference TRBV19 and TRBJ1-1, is DGGITQSPKYLFRKEGQNVTLSCEQNLNHDAMYWYRQDPGQGLRLIYYSQIVNDFQKGDIAEGYSVSREKKESFPLTVTSAQKNPTAFYLCASGTGTGGVNTEAFFGQGTRLTVV.

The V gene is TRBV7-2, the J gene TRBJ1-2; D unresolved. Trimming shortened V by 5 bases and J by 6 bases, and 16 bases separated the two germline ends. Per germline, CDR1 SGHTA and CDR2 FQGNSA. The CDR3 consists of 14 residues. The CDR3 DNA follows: TGTGCCAGCAGCCCACAATTAGGGAAGGATGGCTACACCTTC. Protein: CASSPQLGKDGYTF.

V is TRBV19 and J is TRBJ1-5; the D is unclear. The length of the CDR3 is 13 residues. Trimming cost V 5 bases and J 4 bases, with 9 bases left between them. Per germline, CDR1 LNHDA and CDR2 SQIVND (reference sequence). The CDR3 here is CASSVRRNQPQHF. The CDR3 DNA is TGTGCCAGTAGTGTCAGGAGAAATCAGCCCCAGCATTTT.

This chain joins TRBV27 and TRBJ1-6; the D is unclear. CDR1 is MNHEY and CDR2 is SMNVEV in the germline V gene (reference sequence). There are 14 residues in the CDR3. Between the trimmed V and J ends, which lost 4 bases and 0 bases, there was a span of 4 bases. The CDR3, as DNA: TGTGCCAGCAGTTCCAGCTCCTATAATTCACCCCTCCACTTT. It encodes CASSSSSYNSPLHF.

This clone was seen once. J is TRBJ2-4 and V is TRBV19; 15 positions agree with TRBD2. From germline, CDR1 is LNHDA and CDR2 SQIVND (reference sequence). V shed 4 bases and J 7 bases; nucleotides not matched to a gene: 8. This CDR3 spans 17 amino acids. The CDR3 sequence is CASSTRTSGGEGNIQYF. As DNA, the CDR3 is TGTGCCAGTAGTACCCGGACTAGCGGGGGGGAAGGCAACATTCAGTACTTC.